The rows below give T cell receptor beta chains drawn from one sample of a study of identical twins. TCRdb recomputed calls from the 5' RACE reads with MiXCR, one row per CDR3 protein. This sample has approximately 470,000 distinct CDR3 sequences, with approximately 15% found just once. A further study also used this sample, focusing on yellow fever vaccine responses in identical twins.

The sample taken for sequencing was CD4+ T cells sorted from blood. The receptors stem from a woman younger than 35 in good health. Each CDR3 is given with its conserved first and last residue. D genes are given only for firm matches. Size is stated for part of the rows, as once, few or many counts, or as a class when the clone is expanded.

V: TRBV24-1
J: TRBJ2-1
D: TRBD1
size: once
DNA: TGTGCCACCAGTGACCGGGGACAGGGCCACAATGAGCAGTTCTTC
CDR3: CATSDRGQGHNEQFF

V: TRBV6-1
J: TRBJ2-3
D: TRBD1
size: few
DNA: TGTGCCAGCAGTACCTACCGGGACAGGGGGCTCGGAACAGATACGCAGTATTTT
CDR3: CASSTYRDRGLGTDTQYF

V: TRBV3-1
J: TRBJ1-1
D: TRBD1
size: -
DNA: TGTGCCAGCAGCCCCAGGGGGCTCGGGAACACTGAAGCTTTCTTT
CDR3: CASSPRGLGNTEAFF

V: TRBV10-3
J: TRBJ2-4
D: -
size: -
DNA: TGTGCCATCAGTGATGGTTTAGCCAAAAACATTCAGTACTTC
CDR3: CAISDGLAKNIQYF

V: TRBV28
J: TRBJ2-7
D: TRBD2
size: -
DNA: TGTGGCAGCAGTTTATTAGCGGGGGACGCGGAGCAGTACTTC
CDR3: CGSSLLAGDAEQYF

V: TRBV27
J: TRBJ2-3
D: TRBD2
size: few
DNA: TGTGCCAGCAGTTTAGGACTAGCGGCAGCAGATACGCAGTATTTT
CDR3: CASSLGLAAADTQYF

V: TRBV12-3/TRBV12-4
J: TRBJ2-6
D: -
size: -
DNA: TGTGCCAGCAGTTTTCGTGTGGGGGCTGGGGCCAACGTCCTGACTTTC
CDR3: CASSFRVGAGANVLTF

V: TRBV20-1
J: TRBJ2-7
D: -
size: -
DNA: TGCAGTGCTAGTACTGGCGAGCGCCCTAGAGGTACCGAGCAGTACTTC
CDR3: CSASTGERPRGTEQYF

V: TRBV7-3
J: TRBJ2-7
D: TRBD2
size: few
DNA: TGTGCCAGCAGCTTAAATAGCGGGGCCTCCTACGAGCAGTACTTC
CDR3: CASSLNSGASYEQYF

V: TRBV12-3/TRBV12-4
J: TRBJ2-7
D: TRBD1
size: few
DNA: TGTGCCAGCAGTACATGGACAGGGGCCTCCTACGAGCAGTACTTC
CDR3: CASSTWTGASYEQYF

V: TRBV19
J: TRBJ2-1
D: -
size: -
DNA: TGTGCCAGTAGTATAATGGGGCAGGGAACATCCAATGAGCAGTTCTTC
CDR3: CASSIMGQGTSNEQFF

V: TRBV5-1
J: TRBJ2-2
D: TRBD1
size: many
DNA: TGCGCCAGCAGCCTTACAGGGGGAAGAAACACCGGGGAGCTGTTTTTT
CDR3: CASSLTGGRNTGELFF

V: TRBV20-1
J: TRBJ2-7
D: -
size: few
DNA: TGCAGTGCCCCGCTCCCGGTCGAGCAGTACTTC
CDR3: CSAPLPVEQYF

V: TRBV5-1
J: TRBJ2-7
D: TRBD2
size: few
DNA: TGCGCCAGCAGCCCAAAAACCCCGGGACTAGCGAGCCACGAGCAGTACTTC
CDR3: CASSPKTPGLASHEQYF

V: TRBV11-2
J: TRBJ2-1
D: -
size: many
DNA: TGTGCCAGCAGCTTAGAGCTCCGTCAGAGCTCCTACAATGAGCAGTTCTTC
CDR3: CASSLELRQSSYNEQFF

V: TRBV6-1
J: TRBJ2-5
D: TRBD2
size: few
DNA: TGTGCCAGCAAGGCAGCGGGGAAAAAAGAGACCCAGTACTTC
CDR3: CASKAAGKKETQYF

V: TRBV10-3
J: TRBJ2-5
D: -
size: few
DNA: TGTGCCATCAGCCCGGGGCCGCGCGGTGGAGAGACCCAGTACTTC
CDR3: CAISPGPRGGETQYF

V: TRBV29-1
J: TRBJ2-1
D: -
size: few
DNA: TGCAGCGTACCGACAGCTTCCTCCTACAATGAGCAGTTCTTC
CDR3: CSVPTASSYNEQFF

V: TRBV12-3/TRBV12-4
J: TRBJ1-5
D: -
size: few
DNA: TGTGCCAGCAGTTTCAAGGGGAGCGGCAATCAGCCCCAGCATTTT
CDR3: CASSFKGSGNQPQHF

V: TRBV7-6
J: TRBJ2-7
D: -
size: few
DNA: TGTGCCAGCAGCTTAGATGGGCCGCGTTACGAGCAGTACTTC
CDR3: CASSLDGPRYEQYF

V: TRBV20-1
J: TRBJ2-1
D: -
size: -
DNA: TGCAGTGCTGGGGACAATGAGCAGTTCTTC
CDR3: CSAGDNEQFF

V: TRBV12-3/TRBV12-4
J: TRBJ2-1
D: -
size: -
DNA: TGTGCCAGCAGTTTCGGTCTAACCCCTGGCAATGAGCAGTTCTTC
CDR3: CASSFGLTPGNEQFF

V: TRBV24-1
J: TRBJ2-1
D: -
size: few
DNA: TGTGCCACCAGTGATTTAGAGCTCCACAATGAGCAGTTCTTC
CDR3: CATSDLELHNEQFF

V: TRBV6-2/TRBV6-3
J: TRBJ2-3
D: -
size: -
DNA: TGTGCCAGCACCAGGGACGAGTACGGCACAGATACGCAGTATTTT
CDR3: CASTRDEYGTDTQYF

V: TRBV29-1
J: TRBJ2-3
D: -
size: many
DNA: -
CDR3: CSVAFFGAGADTQYF

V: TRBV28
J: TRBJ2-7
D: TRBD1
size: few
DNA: TGTGCCAGCAGTTCCCCCCCGGGACAGGGAAGGAACGAGCAGTACTTC
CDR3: CASSSPPGQGRNEQYF

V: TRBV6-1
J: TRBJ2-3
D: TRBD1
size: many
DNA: TGTGCCACAAACAGGGGAACCCACACAGATACGCAGTATTTT
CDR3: CATNRGTHTDTQYF

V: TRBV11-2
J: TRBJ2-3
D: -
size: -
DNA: TGTGCCAGCAGCTTCCCACGGAATCCGGGCCCCACAGATACGCAGTATTTT
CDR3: CASSFPRNPGPTDTQYF

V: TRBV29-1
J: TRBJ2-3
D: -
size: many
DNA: TGCAGCGTAACAGGGACCTTCACAGATACGCAGTATTTT
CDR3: CSVTGTFTDTQYF

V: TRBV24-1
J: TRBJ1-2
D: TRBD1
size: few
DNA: TGTGCCACCAGTGATTCCGCCGGGACAGGGGAGGGCTACACCTTC
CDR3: CATSDSAGTGEGYTF

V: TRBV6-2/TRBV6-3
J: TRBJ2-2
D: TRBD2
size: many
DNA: TGTGCCAGCAGTGGACTAGCGCCGAGAGGGACCGGGGAGCTGTTTTTT
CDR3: CASSGLAPRGTGELFF

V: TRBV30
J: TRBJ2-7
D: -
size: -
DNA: TGTGCCTGGAAGGTAGTAAGTGGGAAGCAGTACTTC
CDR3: CAWKVVSGKQYF

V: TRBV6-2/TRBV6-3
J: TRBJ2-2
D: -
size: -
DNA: TGTGCCAGCAGTTACCCCACCTCAGGGCGTGCGAACACCGGGGAGCTGTTTTTT
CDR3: CASSYPTSGRANTGELFF

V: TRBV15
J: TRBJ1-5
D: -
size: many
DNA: TGTGCCACCAGCATAGGACAGATCAATCAGCCCCAGCATTTT
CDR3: CATSIGQINQPQHF

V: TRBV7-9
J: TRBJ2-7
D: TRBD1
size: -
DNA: TGTGCCAGCAGCCTCGGACAGGTAGACTACGAGCCGTACTTC
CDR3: CASSLGQVDYEPYF

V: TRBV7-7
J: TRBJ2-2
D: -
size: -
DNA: TGTGCTAGCAGGGACGGCACCGGGGAGCTGTTTTTT
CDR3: CASRDGTGELFF

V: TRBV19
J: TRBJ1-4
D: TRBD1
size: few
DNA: TGTGCCACGACGACAGGGAGAAATGAAAAACTGTTTTTT
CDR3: CATTTGRNEKLFF

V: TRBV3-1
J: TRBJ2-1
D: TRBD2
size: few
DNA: TGTGCCAGCAGCCTAAGGAAAGGACTAGCGGACAATGAGCAGTTCTTC
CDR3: CASSLRKGLADNEQFF

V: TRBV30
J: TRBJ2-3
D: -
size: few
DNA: TGTGCCTGGAGTGCCAGCACAGATACGCAGTATTTT
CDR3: CAWSASTDTQYF

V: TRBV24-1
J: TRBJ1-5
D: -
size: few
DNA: TGTGCCACCAGTGATGGGGGGAATCAGCCCCAGCATTTT
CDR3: CATSDGGNQPQHF

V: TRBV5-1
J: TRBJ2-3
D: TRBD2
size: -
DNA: TGCGCCAGCAGCGGAGACAAGCGGGGGGGCGACACAGATACGCAGTATTTT
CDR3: CASSGDKRGGDTDTQYF

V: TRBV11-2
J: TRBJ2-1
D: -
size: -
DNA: TGTGCCAGCAGCTTACTGGGGTCTCAGGGCTCCTACAATGAGCAGTTCTTC
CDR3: CASSLLGSQGSYNEQFF

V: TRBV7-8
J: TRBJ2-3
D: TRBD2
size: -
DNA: TGTGCCAGCAGCTTCGGACTAGCGGGAGGGGCAGATACGCAGTATTTT
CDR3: CASSFGLAGGADTQYF

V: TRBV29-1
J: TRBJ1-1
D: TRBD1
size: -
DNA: TGCAGCGTTGAAAAAGGGGGACAGGGGTACTGGGCTTTCTTT
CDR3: CSVEKGGQGYWAFF

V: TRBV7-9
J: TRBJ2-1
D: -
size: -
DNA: TGTGCCAGCAGCTTGTCTCGATGGGGGGATGAGCAGTTCTTC
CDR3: CASSLSRWGDEQFF

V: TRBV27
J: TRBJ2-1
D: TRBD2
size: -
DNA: TGTGCCAGCAGTTTAACCCTCTTCGGGGCGGGAGGGCTCTATGAGCAGTTCTTC
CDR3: CASSLTLFGAGGLYEQFF

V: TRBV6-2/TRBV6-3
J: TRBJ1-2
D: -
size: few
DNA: TGTGCCAGCAGGACGGTGGCGGATGGTGGCTACACCTTC
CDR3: CASRTVADGGYTF

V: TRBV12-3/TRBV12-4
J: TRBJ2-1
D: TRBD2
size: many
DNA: TGTGCCAGCAGTTTAGCTAGCGGGAGATACAATGAGCAGTTCTTC
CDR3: CASSLASGRYNEQFF

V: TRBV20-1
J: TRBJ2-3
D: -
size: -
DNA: TGCAGTGCTAGACCGCCAGGGACTTCTGGCACAGATACGCAGTATTTT
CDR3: CSARPPGTSGTDTQYF

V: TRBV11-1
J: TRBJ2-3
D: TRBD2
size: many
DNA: TGTGCCAGCACCCAGCCCCGACTAGCGGGAGGGTCTAGCACAGATACGCAGTATTTT
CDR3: CASTQPRLAGGSSTDTQYF

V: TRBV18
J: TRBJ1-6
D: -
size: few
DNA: TGTGCCAGCTCACTTACCGGGACCGGCGAACCCCTCCACTTT
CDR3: CASSLTGTGEPLHF

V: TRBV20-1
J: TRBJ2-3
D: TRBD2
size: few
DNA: TGCAGTGCTAGTCGGGCTAGCGGGGAGGATACGCAGTATTTT
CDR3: CSASRASGEDTQYF

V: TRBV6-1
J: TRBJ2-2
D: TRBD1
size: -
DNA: TGTGCCAGCCGACCGGACAGGGCCACCGGGGAGCTGTTTTTT
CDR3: CASRPDRATGELFF

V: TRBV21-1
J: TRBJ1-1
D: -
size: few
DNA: TGTGCCAGCAGCAAAAACGGTAGACAGCCGAACACTGAAGCTTTCTTT
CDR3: CASSKNGRQPNTEAFF

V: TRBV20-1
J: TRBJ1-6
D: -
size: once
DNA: TGCAGTGCTAGAGAAGGGTCACAAAATTCACCCCTCCACTTT
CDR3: CSAREGSQNSPLHF

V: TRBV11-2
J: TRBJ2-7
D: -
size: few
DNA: TGTGCCAGCAGCAGAGGTGCGGGGGCCCCCTACGAGCAGTACTTC
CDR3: CASSRGAGAPYEQYF